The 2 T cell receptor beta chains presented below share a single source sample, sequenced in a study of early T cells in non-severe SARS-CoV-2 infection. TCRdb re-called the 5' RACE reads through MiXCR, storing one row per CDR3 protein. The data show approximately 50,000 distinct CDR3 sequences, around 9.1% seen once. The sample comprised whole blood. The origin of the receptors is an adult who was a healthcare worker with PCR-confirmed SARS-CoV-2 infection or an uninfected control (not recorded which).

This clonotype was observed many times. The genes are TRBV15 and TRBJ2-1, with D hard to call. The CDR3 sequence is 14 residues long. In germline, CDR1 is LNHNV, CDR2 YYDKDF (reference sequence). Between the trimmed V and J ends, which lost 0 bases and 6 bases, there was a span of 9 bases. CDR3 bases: TGTGCCACCAGCAGAGATCTCGGTATCAATGAGCAGTTCTTC. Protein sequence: CATSRDLGINEQFF.

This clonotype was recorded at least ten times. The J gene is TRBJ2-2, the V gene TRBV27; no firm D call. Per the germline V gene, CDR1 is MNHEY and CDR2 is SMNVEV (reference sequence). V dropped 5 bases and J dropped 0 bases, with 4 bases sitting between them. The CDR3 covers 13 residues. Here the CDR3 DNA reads TGTGCCAGCAGTCCCTCGAACACCGGGGAGCTGTTTTTT. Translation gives CASSPSNTGELFF.